This T cell receptor (beta chain) was sequenced during a study of CD8+ T cells in alopecia areata. This CDR3 region has 10 residues. V shed 6 bases and J 6 bases; nucleotides not matched to a gene: 2. The germline V gene has CDR1 DFQATT and CDR2 SNEGSKA (reference sequence). Sequencing templates came from extracted RNA that was reverse transcribed into cDNA. Generated by immunoSEQ multiplex PCR, the TCRdb table keeps only in-frame clones and is missing some. The data show over 120,000 clones, about 60% seen once. The sequence derives from a human donor with alopecia areata. The chain joins TRBV20-1 to TRBJ2-7, with 7 bases aligning to TRBD2. Sequencing used CD4+ T cells sorted from blood, obtained at week 0. CDR3 nucleotide sequence: TGCAGTGCCCGCGGGGGCGAGCAGTACTTC. It specifies CSARGGEQYF.